This T cell receptor beta chain was captured by sequencing in a study of T cells in Graves' hyperthyroidism and ophthalmopathy. Those with hyperthyroidism were 18 to 65 years old, newly diagnosed, and ill for under 2 months. This clonotype was counted a few times. CDR1 and CDR2 (germline): MNHEY, SMNVEV (reference sequence). The CDR3 loop spans 15 amino acids. J was trimmed by 8 bases and V by 4 bases; bases with no gene match: 5. Regions amplified from RNA transcripts were the TCR beta CDR3 regions. When the TCR CDR3 underwent first-round RT-PCR, the HTBI primer set was used. MiXCR, run by TCRdb on the multiplex PCR reads, gives a single entry per CDR3 protein. Of around 500,000 distinct CDR3 sequences listed, 14% were seen once; the top ten hold about 15%.

The rearrangement links TRBV27 to TRBJ1-6; TRBD1 matches at 10 bases. The clonotype comes from a middle-aged woman with Graves' hyperthyroidism. The sample comprised blood. The CDR3 coding sequence is TGTGCCAGCAGTTCGAGGACAGGGGGAGATTCACCCCTCCACTTT. It encodes CASSSRTGGDSPLHF.